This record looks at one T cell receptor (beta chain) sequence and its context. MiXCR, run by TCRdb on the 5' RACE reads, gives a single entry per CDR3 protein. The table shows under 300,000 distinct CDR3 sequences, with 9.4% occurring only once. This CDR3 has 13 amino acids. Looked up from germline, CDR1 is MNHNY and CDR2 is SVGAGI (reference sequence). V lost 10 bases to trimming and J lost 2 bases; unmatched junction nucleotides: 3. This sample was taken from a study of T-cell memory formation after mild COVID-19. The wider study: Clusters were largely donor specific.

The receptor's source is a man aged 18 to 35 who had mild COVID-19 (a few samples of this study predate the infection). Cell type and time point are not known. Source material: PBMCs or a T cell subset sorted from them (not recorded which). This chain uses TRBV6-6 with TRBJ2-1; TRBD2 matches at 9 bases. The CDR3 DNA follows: TGTGCCACCGAGCGGGGGGCCTACAATGAGCAGTTCTTC. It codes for CATERGAYNEQFF.